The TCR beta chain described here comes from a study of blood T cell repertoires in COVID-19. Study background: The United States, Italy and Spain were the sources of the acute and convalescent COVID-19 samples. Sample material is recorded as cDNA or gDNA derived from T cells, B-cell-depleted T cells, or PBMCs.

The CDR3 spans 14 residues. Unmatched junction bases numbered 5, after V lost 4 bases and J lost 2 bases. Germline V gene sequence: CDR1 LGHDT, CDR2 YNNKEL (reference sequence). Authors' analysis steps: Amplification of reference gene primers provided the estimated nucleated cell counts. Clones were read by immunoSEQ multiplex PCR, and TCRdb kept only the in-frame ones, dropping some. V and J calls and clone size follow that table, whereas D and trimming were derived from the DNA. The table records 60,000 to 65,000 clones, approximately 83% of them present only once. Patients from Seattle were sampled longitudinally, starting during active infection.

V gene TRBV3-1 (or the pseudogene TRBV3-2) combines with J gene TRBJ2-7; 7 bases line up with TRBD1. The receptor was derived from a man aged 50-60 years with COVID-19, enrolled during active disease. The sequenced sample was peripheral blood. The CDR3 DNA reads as TGTGCCAGCAGCCCCCGGACAGGAGCCTACGAGCAGTACTTC. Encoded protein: CASSPRTGAYEQYF.